This TCR beta chain comes out of a study of response to subunit inactivated influenza vaccine. General study points: Authors suggested seasonal influenza vaccinations each recruit few new T cells.

One entry per CDR3 protein, called by TCRdb with MiXCR from the RT-PCR reads. The data hold 530,000 or so distinct CDR3 sequences, with approximately 12% observed a single time. The table lists this clonotype with a few counts. What it binds is not known. The source was PBMCs from blood, collected on the day of vaccination. The sequence was collected from a man between 50 and 59 years old who received an inactivated influenza vaccine.

CDR3 in amino acids: CAISGQGAKSYEQYF. CDR3 in DNA: TGTGCCATCAGTGGACAGGGGGCGAAATCCTACGAGCAGTACTTC. The chain uses TRBV10-3 and TRBJ2-7; 10 nucleotides align to TRBD1. The junction had 4 bases not matched to a gene; V was cut back by 4 bases and J by 1 base. Germline lookup yields CDR1 ENHRY and CDR2 SYGVKD. The CDR3 runs 15 residues.